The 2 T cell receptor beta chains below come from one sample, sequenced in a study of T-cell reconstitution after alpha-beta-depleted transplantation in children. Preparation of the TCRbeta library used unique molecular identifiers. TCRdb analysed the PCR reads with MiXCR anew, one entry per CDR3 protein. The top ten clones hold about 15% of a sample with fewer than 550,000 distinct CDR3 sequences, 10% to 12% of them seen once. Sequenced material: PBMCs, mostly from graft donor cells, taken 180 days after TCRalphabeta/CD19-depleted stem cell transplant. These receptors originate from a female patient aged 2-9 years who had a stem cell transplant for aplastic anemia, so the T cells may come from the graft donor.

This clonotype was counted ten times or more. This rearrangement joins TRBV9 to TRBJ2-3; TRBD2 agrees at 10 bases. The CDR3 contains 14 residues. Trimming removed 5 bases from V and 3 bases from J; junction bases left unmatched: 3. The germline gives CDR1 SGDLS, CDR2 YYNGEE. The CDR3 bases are TGTGCCAGCAGTGCTAGCGGGAGTACAGATACGCAGTATTTT. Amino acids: CASSASGSTDTQYF.

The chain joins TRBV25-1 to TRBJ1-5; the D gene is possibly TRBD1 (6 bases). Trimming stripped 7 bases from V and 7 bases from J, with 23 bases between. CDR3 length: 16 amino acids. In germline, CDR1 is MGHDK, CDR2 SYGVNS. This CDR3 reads CASTHPERDIQQPQHF. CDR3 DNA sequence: TGTGCCAGCACCCACCCGGAACGGGACATACAGCAGCCCCAGCATTTT.